Listed below are T cell receptor beta chains from one sample, sequenced in a study of blood T cells in healthy people across ages. TCRdb re-called the 5' RACE reads with MiXCR, one entry per CDR3 protein. The repertoire holds about 1.1 million distinct CDR3 sequences, with 30% to 40% as singletons. The source material was blood. The source of these receptors is a young man in good health. The CDR3 runs from the conserved cysteine through the conserved F or W. D genes are given only for firm matches. Some rows have no size entry. The others give once, few or many, or a class for an expanded clone.

clone_size	v_call	d_call	j_call	cdr3_nt	cdr3_aa
once	TRBV6-2/TRBV6-3	.	TRBJ1-1	TGTGCCAGCGGTGCGGGGACACTCACTGAAGCTTTCTTT	CASGAGTLTEAFF
few	TRBV4-2	TRBD1	TRBJ1-2	TGTGCCAGCAGCCAAGCCTTACAGGGGGAAGGAGGCTACACCTTC	CASSQALQGEGGYTF
.	TRBV6-1	.	TRBJ1-3	TGTGCCAGCAGTGACGGCCATGGAATCGGCACCATATATTTT	CASSDGHGIGTIYF
.	TRBV7-8	.	TRBJ2-3	TGTACCAGCAGCTTGGGAGACAGAGATACGCAGTATTTT	CTSSLGDRDTQYF
many	TRBV7-8	TRBD1	TRBJ1-1	TGTGCCAGCAGCCATGAGACAGGGGAATTGGAAGCTTTCTTT	CASSHETGELEAFF
.	TRBV29-1	.	TRBJ1-1	TGCAGCGTTGAAGGTGGAGGCAGGGATGACACTGAAGCTTTCTTT	CSVEGGGRDDTEAFF
once	TRBV6-1	.	TRBJ1-2	TGTGCCAGCAGTGAGAAAACGCCTAACTACAGTGGCTGCACCTTC	CASSEKTPNYSGCTF
.	TRBV20-1	.	TRBJ2-7	TGCAGTGCTGGCGGAAAGGGCTACGAGCAGTACTTC	CSAGGKGYEQYF
few	TRBV7-9	TRBD1	TRBJ2-7	TGTGCCAGCAGCTTAGTTGTCGGGACAGGGGGCCACTACGAGCAGTACTTC	CASSLVVGTGGHYEQYF
few	TRBV2	.	TRBJ2-7	TGTGCCAGCAGTGGGGCAGCGACAGCCTACGAGCAGTACTTC	CASSGAATAYEQYF
.	TRBV6-2/TRBV6-3	TRBD2	TRBJ2-1	TGTGCCAGCAGGGGAGGGTCAACTGCCCAAGGGGAGCAGTTCTTC	CASRGGSTAQGEQFF
.	TRBV18	.	TRBJ1-2	TGTGCCAGCTCACCACCCAGGGGAGGAGGCTACACCTTC	CASSPPRGGGYTF
few	TRBV4-3	.	TRBJ1-2	TGCGCCAGCAGCCAAGGGACGGATGCTTTAGATGGCTACACCTTC	CASSQGTDALDGYTF
few	TRBV20-1	.	TRBJ2-2	TGCAGTGCTAGAGCTATCGAGGGGGACATACTAAACGCGAACACCGGGGAGCTGTTTTTT	CSARAIEGDILNANTGELFF
.	TRBV4-1	.	TRBJ1-5	TGCGCCAGCAGCCAAGATCGTAGGACAGAGAATCAGCCCCAGCATTTT	CASSQDRRTENQPQHF
few	TRBV20-1	.	TRBJ2-3	TGCAGTGCTAAGGGCCACCTGAGCACAGATACGCAGTATTTT	CSAKGHLSTDTQYF
.	TRBV20-1	.	TRBJ2-5	TGCAGTGCTTCCAAGCCGGGACGACACGAGACCCAGTACTTC	CSASKPGRHETQYF
.	TRBV20-1	TRBD1	TRBJ1-1	TGCAGTGCTGATGGGACAGGGAACACTGAAGCTTTCTTT	CSADGTGNTEAFF
.	TRBV5-6	.	TRBJ2-7	TGTGCCAGCAGAGCTGGACAGTACGAGCAGTACTTC	CASRAGQYEQYF
.	TRBV12-3/TRBV12-4	.	TRBJ2-2	TGTGCCAGCAGTTTGTTTTCGAGGGCCGGGGAGCTGTTTTTT	CASSLFSRAGELFF
.	TRBV2	TRBD1	TRBJ1-1	TGTGCCAGCACATTATCTTCCGGGACAGGGTACACTGAAGCTTTCTTT	CASTLSSGTGYTEAFF
.	TRBV6-5	.	TRBJ2-3	TGTGCCAGCACCTATGGTGGGACTCACACAGATACGCAGTATTTT	CASTYGGTHTDTQYF
.	TRBV20-1	TRBD2	TRBJ2-1	TGCAGTGCTGTTAGCGGGGGGATATACAATGAGCAGTTCTTC	CSAVSGGIYNEQFF
few	TRBV4-2	.	TRBJ2-3	TGTGCCAGCAGCCAAGAGAACAGGGAAACAGATACGCAGTATTTT	CASSQENRETDTQYF
.	TRBV28	TRBD1	TRBJ1-2	TGTGCCAGCAAGGACAGGGGGCAGTACCCTATCTATGGCTACACCTTC	CASKDRGQYPIYGYTF
.	TRBV4-2	TRBD1	TRBJ2-2	TGTGCCAGCAGCCAAGAAGGACAGGGACAAACCGGGGAGCTGTTTTTT	CASSQEGQGQTGELFF
few	TRBV27	.	TRBJ2-2	TGTGCCAGCAGTTTCGGTAGCACCGGGGAGCTGTTTTTT	CASSFGSTGELFF
few	TRBV29-1	.	TRBJ2-3	TGCAGCGTTCGTATTCTAGATACGCAGTATTTT	CSVRILDTQYF
once	TRBV5-6	.	TRBJ1-1	TGTGCCAGCAGCTCAACCACCCAGGGCGGGCTAAACACTGAAGCTTTCTTT	CASSSTTQGGLNTEAFF
.	TRBV29-1	.	TRBJ2-2	TGCAGCGTTGTTGTGGGGGCAACCGGGGAGCTGTTTTTT	CSVVVGATGELFF
.	TRBV4-3	.	TRBJ2-3	TGCACCAGCAGCCAAGGGACGTCTGATACGCAGTATTTT	CTSSQGTSDTQYF
few	TRBV28	.	TRBJ1-2	TGTGCCAGCAAACTCGAAGCAGGGACGATAATAAATGGCTACACCTTC	CASKLEAGTIINGYTF
few	TRBV6-5	.	TRBJ1-5	TGTGCCAGCAGTGACTCTACCGGCCAGCCCCAGCATTTT	CASSDSTGQPQHF
.	TRBV3-1	.	TRBJ1-1	TGTGCCAGCAGCCAAGGGACATTCGATGAAGCTTTCTTT	CASSQGTFDEAFF
.	TRBV28	.	TRBJ1-4	TGTGCCAGCAGTTGGGGAAGGCAGGGGCGGGAAAAACTGTTTTTT	CASSWGRQGREKLFF
.	TRBV20-1	.	TRBJ2-2	TGCAGTGCTAGGAACCCGGGCAGTTACACCGGGGAGCTGTTTTTT	CSARNPGSYTGELFF
.	TRBV4-3	.	TRBJ1-5	TGCGCCAGCAGTCCGGGACCCCGCAATCAGCCCCAGCATTTT	CASSPGPRNQPQHF
.	TRBV10-3	TRBD2	TRBJ2-1	TGTGCCATCAAGGGTTCTGCGGGGGACTACAATGAGCAGTTCTTC	CAIKGSAGDYNEQFF
many	TRBV12-3/TRBV12-4	.	TRBJ1-2	TGTGCCAGCAGTTTACGGGATACAGGAGTCTCTGGCTACACCTTC	CASSLRDTGVSGYTF
few	TRBV12-3/TRBV12-4	.	TRBJ2-5	TGTGCCAGCAGTTTAGCGCTGGGGGACGAGACCCAGTACTTC	CASSLALGDETQYF
.	TRBV29-1	.	TRBJ1-1	TGCAGCGCCAGCGGGGTAGGGCCGGACACTGAAGCTTTCTTT	CSASGVGPDTEAFF
.	TRBV20-1	.	TRBJ1-1	TGCAGTGCTAAGACGGTGAACACTGAAGCTTTCTTT	CSAKTVNTEAFF
.	TRBV20-1	TRBD1	TRBJ2-7	TGCAGCTCCCCCGACAGGGGGATGAGCGAGCAGTACTTC	CSSPDRGMSEQYF
.	TRBV7-8	TRBD1	TRBJ1-5	TGTGCCAGCAGCGTGTTGGGACAGAGCCGCTATAGCAATCAGCCCCAGCATTTT	CASSVLGQSRYSNQPQHF
.	TRBV29-1	TRBD1	TRBJ2-3	TGCAGCGTTGGGGGACAGGGGTACGCAGATACGCAGTATTTT	CSVGGQGYADTQYF
.	TRBV5-1	.	TRBJ2-5	TGCGCCAGCAGCTTAAAGACCCTAGAGACCCAGTACTTC	CASSLKTLETQYF
many	TRBV12-3/TRBV12-4	TRBD2	TRBJ2-1	TGTGCCAGCAGTCCCCTCGGGCGGGGGTTCAATGAGCAGTTCTTC	CASSPLGRGFNEQFF
few	TRBV20-1	.	TRBJ1-5	TGCAGTGCTTCCTTCTTGGGGCGGTATAGCAATCAGCCCCAGCATTTT	CSASFLGRYSNQPQHF
.	TRBV7-2	TRBD2	TRBJ2-1	TGTGCCAGCAGCTTATTAGCGGGGGGTGTAAATGAGCAGTTCTTC	CASSLLAGGVNEQFF
few	TRBV25-1	.	TRBJ1-4	TGTGCCAGCAGTGAATCTTCGTGGGGCCGAGAAAAACTGTTTTTT	CASSESSWGREKLFF